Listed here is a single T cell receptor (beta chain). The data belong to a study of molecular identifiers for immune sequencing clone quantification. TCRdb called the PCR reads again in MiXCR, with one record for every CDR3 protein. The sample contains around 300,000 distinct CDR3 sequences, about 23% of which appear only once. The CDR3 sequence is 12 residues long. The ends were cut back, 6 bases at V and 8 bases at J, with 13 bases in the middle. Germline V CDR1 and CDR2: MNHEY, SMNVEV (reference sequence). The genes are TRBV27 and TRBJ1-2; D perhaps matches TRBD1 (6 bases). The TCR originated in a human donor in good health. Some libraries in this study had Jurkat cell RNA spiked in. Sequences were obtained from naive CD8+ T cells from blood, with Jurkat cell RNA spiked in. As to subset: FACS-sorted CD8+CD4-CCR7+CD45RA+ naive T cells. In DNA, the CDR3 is TGTGCCAGCAGAGGGGGGGGGGACGGCTACACCTTC. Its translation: CASRGGGDGYTF.